Listed below are T cell receptor beta chains from one sample, sequenced in a study of cytomegalovirus exposure and HLA in healthy donors. The repertoire was sequenced with immunoSEQ multiplex PCR; TCRdb's copy has only in-frame clones and lacks some. The sample includes 120,000 or so clones, about 78% of them seen just once. Sample: PBMCs. Every receptor here comes from a young man in good health and CMV-seronegative. Both conserved end residues are part of each CDR3. D genes are given only for firm matches. Clone size appears in some rows only: once, few, many, or a class for an expanded clone.

>TRBJ1-6|few|TRBV5-1|.|15
CASRIEGHNNSPLHF
TGCGCCAGCAGAATAGAGGGACATAATAATTCACCCCTCCACTTT
>TRBJ1-1|.|TRBV29-1|.|16
CSVHGGTQRMNTEAFF
TGCAGCGTCCACGGGGGGACCCAGCGGATGAACACTGAAGCTTTCTTT
>TRBJ1-5|.|TRBV6-5|.|15
CASSRTENSNQPQHF
TGTGCCAGCAGCCGCACAGAGAATAGCAATCAGCCCCAGCATTTT
>TRBJ1-4|few|TRBV18|TRBD1|15
CASSPSQGADEKLFF
TGTGCCAGCTCACCCTCCCAGGGGGCAGACGAAAAACTGTTTTTT
>TRBJ2-2|.|TRBV5-1|.|15
CASSFQGLDTGELFF
TGCGCCAGCAGCTTTCAGGGTCTCGACACCGGGGAGCTGTTTTTT
>TRBJ2-1|.|TRBV7-9|.|16
CASSLVGSSSYNEQFF
TGTGCCAGCAGCTTAGTAGGGAGCTCCTCCTACAATGAGCAGTTCTTC
>TRBJ2-5|.|TRBV2|TRBD2|16
CASSEPLAGVQETQYF
TGTGCCAGCAGTGAGCCTCTAGCGGGGGTTCAAGAGACCCAGTACTTC
>TRBJ2-5|.|TRBV2|.|14
CAMSTGFLEETQYF
TGTGCCATGTCAACCGGGTTCCTCGAAGAGACCCAGTACTTC
>TRBJ1-5|.|TRBV30|.|13
CAWGQPYNQPQHF
TGTGCCTGGGGACAACCCTACAATCAGCCCCAGCATTTT
>TRBJ2-2|.|TRBV7-2|.|16
CASSPRRGLIGGELFF
TGTGCCAGCAGCCCGAGGAGGGGGCTTATCGGCGGGGAGCTGTTTTTT
>TRBJ1-1|once|TRBV19|.|14
CASSIRGSDTEAFF
TGTGCCAGTAGTATAAGAGGGAGCGACACTGAAGCTTTCTTT
>TRBJ1-1|.|TRBV9|.|13
CASSVEQDTEAFF
TGTGCCAGCAGCGTAGAACAGGACACTGAAGCTTTCTTT
>TRBJ2-3|.|TRBV6-5|.|16
CASSYGMLGGTDTQYF
TGTGCCAGCAGTTACGGCATGTTAGGGGGCACAGATACGCAGTATTTT